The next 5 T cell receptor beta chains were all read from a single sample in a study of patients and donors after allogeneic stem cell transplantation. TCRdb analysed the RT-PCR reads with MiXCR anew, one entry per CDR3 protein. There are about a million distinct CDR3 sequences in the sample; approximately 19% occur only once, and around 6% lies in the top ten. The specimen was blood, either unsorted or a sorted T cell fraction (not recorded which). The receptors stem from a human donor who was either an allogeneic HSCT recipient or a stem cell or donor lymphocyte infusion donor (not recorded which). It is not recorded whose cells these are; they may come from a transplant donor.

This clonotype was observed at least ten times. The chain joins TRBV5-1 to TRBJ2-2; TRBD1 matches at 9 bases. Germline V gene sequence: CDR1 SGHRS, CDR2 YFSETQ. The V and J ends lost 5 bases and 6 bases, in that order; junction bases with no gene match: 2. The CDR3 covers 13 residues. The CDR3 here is CASSTGGPGELFF. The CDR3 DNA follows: TGCGCCAGCAGTACAGGGGGCCCCGGGGAGCTGTTTTTT.

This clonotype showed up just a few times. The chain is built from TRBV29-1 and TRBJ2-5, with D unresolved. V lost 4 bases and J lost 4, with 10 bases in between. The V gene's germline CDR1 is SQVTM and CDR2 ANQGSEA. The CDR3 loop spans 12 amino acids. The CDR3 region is CSVGGIVETQYF. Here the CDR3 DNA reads TGCAGCGTTGGTGGGATTGTAGAGACCCAGTACTTC.

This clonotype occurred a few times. The CDR3 nucleotides are TGTGCCAGCAGTTACAAGCGGACAGGATATGGCTACACCTTC. Amino acid sequence: CASSYKRTGYGYTF. The chain combines TRBV6-5 with TRBJ1-2, with TRBD1 matching 7 bases. Germline CDR1 reads MNHEY; CDR2 reads SVGAGI. This CDR3 is 14 amino acids long. Germline trimming cut 2 bases from V and 5 bases from J; bases unmatched to any gene: 5.

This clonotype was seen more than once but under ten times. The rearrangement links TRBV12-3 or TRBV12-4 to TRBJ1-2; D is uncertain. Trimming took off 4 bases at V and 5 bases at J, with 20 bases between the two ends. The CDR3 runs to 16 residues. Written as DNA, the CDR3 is TGTGCCAGCAGTTCTCTGGCGGCGGATCTAGGGTATGGCTACACCTTC. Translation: CASSSLAADLGYGYTF.

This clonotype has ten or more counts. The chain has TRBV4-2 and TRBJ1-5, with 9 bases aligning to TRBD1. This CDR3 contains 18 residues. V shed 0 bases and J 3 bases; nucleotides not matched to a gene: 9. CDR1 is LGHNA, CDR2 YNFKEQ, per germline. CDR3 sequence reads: CASSQDNQRTGVNQPQHF. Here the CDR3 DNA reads TGTGCCAGCAGCCAAGATAATCAGAGGACAGGGGTCAATCAGCCCCAGCATTTT.